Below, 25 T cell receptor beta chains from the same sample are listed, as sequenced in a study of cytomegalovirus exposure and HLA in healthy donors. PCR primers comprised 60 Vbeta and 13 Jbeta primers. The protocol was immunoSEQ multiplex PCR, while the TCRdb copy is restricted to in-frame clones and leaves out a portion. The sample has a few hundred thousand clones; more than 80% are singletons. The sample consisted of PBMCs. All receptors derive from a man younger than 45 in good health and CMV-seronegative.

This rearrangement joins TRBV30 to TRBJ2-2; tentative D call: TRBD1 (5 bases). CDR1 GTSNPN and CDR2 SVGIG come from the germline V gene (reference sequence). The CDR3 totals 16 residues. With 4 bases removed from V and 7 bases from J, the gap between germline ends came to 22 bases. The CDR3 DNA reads TGTGCCTGGACCCTCCCGGCGACAGTCTACCTCGGGGAGCTGTTTTTT. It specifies CAWTLPATVYLGELFF.

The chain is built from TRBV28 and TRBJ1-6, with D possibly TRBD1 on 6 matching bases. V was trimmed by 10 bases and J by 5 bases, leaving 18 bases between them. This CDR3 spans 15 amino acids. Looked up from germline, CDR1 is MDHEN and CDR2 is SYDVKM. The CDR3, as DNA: TGTGCCACGTCAGGGGCCCCGACAAATAATTCACCCCTCCACTTT. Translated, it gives CATSGAPTNNSPLHF.

The CDR3 loop is CASSGGRQPQHF. CDR3 nucleotides: TGTGCCAGCTCGGGGGGCAGACAGCCCCAGCATTTT. The rearrangement joins TRBV28 to TRBJ1-5, with D possibly TRBD1 on 6 matching bases. This CDR3 has 12 amino acids. With 8 bases removed from V and 7 bases from J, the gap between germline ends came to 12 bases. The germline gives CDR1 MDHEN, CDR2 SYDVKM.

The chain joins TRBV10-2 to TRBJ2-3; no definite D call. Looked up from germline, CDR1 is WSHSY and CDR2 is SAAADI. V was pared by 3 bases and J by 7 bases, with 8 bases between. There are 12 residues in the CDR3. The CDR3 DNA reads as TGCGCCAGCAGTGAAGTTTGGCATACGCAGTATTTT. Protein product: CASSEVWHTQYF.

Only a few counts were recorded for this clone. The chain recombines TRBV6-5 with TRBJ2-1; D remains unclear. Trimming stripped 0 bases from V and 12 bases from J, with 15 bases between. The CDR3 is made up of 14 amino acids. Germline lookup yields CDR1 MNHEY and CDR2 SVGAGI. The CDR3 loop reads CASSYSSTRPLQFF. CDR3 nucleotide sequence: TGTGCCAGCAGTTACTCCTCGACTCGACCTCTGCAGTTCTTC.

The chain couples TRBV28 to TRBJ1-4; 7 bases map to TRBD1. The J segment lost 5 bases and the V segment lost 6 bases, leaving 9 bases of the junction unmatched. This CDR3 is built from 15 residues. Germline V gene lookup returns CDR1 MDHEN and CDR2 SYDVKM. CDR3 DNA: TGTGCCAGCAGATCCCCACAGGGGCGGAATGAAAAACTGTTTTTT. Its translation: CASRSPQGRNEKLFF.

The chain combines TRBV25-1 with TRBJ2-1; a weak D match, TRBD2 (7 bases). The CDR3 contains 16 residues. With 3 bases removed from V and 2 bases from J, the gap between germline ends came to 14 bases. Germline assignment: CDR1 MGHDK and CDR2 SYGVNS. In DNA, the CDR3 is TGTGCCAGCAGTGATCTGGGCGGGGGCCCCTACAATGAGCAGTTCTTC. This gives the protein CASSDLGGGPYNEQFF.

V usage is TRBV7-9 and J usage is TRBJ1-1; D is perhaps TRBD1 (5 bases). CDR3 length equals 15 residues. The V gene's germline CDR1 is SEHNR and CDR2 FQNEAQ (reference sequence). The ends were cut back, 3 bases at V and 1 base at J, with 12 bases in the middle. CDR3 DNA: TGTGCCAGCAGCTTCTTCAGGGAGGGGAACACTGAAGCTTTCTTT. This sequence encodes CASSFFREGNTEAFF.

The CDR3 DNA reads as TGTGCCACCCGGAACACTGAAGCTTTCTTT. Protein: CATRNTEAFF. The rearrangement uses TRBV19 and TRBJ1-1; no definite D call. V lost 10 bases, J lost 1 base, and 4 bases lay in between. CDR1 and CDR2 from the germline V gene are LNHDA and SQIVND (reference sequence). This CDR3 is built from 10 residues.

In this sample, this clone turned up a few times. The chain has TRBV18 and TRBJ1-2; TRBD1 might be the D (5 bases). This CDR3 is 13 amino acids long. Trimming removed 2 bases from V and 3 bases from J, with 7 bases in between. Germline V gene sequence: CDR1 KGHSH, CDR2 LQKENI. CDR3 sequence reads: CASSPWGDYGYTF. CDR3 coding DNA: TGTGCCAGCTCACCATGGGGGGACTATGGCTACACCTTC.

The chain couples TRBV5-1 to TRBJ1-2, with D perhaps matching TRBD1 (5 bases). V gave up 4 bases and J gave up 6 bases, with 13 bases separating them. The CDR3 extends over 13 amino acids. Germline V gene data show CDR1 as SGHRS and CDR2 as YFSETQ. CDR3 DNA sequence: TGCGCCAGCAGCCTGGCAGGGTTTGATGGCTACACCTTC. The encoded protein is CASSLAGFDGYTF.

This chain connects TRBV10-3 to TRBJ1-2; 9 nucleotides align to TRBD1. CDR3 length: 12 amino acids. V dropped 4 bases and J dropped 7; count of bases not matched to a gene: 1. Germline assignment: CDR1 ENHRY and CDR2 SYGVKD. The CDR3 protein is CAISGDRAGYTF. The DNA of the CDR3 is TGTGCCATCAGTGGGGACAGGGCTGGCTACACCTTC.

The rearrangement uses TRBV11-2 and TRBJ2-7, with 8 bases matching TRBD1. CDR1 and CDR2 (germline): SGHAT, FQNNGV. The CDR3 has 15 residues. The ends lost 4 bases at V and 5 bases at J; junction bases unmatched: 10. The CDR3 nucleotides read TGTGCCAGCAGCTCGGACAGGGCAATAGTGAACGAGCAGTACTTC. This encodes CASSSDRAIVNEQYF.

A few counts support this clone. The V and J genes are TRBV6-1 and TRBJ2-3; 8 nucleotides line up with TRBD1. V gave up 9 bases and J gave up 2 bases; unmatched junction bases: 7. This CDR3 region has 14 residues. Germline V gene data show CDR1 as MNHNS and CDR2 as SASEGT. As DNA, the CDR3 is TGTGCCAGTTCTCCGGGACAGGTCACAGATACGCAGTATTTT. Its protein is CASSPGQVTDTQYF.

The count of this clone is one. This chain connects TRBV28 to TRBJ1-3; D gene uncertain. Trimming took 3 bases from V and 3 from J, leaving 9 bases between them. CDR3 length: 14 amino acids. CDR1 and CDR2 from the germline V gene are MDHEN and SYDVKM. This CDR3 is CASSFRKLGNTIYF. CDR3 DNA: TGTGCCAGCAGTTTCAGGAAACTTGGAAACACCATATATTTT.

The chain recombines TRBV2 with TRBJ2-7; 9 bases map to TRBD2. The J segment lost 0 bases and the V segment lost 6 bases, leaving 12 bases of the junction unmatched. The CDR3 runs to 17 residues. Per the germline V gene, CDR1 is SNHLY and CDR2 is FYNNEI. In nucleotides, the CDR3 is TGTGCCAGCAGCGCGGGAGGGACATTTGTTAGCTCCTACGAGCAGTACTTC. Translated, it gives CASSAGGTFVSSYEQYF.

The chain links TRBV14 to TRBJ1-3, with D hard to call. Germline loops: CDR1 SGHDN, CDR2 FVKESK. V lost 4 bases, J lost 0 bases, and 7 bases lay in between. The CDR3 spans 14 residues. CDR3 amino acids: CASSRSYSGNTIYF. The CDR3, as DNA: TGTGCCAGCAGCCGGAGTTACTCTGGAAACACCATATATTTT.

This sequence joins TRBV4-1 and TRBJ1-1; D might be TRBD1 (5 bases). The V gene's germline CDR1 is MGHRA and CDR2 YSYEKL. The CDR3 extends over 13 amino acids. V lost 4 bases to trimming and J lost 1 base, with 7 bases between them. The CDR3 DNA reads TGCGCCAGCAGCCGGGGGGGGAACACTGAAGCTTTCTTT. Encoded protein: CASSRGGNTEAFF.

CDR3 in amino acids: CASSQDRTGPGELFF. The CDR3 nucleotides are TGCGCCAGCAGCCAAGATCGGACAGGACCCGGGGAGCTGTTTTTT. The rearrangement links TRBV4-3 to TRBJ2-2; TRBD1 matches 7 bases. The CDR3 length is 15 residues. CDR1 is LGHNA, CDR2 YSLEER, per germline. The V segment lost 0 bases and the J segment 6 bases; nucleotides outside the gene matches: 4.

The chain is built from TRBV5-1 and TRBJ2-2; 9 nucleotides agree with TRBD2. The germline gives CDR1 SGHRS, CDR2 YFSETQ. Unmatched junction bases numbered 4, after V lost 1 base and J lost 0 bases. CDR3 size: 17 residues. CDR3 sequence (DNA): TGCGCCAGCAGCTTGATGGCTAGCGGGGCGAACACCGGGGAGCTGTTTTTT. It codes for CASSLMASGANTGELFF.

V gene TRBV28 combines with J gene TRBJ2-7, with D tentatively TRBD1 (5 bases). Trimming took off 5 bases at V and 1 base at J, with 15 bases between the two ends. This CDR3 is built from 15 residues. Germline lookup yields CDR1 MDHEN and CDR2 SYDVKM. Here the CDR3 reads CASSPRQFSSYEQYF. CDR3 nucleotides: TGTGCCAGCAGTCCCCGACAGTTCTCATCCTACGAGCAGTACTTC. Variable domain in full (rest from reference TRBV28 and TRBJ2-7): DVKVTQSSRYLVKRTGEKVFLECVQDMDHENMFWYRQDPGLGLRLIYFSYDVKMKEKGDIPEGYSVSREKKERFSLILESASTNQTSMYLCASSPRQFSSYEQYFGPGTRLTVT.

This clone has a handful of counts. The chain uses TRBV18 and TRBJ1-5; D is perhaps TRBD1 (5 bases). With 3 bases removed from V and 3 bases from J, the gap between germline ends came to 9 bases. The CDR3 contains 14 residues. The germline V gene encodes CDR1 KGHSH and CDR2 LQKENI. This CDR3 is CASSPDSNNQPQHF. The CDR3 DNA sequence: TGTGCCAGCTCACCTGACAGTAACAATCAGCCCCAGCATTTT.

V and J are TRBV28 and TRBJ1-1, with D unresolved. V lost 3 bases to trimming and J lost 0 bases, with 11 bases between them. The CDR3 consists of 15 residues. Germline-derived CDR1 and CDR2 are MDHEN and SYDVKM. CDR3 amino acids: CASSLRAGMNTEAFF. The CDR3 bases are TGTGCCAGCAGTTTGAGGGCAGGCATGAACACTGAAGCTTTCTTT.

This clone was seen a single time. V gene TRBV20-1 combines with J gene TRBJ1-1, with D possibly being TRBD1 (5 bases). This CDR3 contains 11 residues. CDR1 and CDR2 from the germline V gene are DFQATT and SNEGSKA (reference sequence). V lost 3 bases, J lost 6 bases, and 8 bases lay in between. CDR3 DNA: TGCAGTGCTAGCGGGGGACCTGAAGCTTTCTTT. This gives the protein CSASGGPEAFF.

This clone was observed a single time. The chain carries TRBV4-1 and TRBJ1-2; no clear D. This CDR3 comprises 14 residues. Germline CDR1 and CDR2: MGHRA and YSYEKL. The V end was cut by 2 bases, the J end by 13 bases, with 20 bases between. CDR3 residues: CASSQPWEDASSTF. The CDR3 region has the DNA TGCGCCAGCAGCCAACCATGGGAGGACGCAAGCTCCACCTTC.